This T cell receptor beta chain was captured in a study of beta chain features in type 1 diabetes. Study context: Cell yields, gender and age were comparable in patients and healthy donors.

Since all of the isolated RNA was reverse transcribed, expressed TCRB transcripts were what got sequenced. Data came from immunoSEQ multiplex PCR; TCRdb stores just in-frame clones and leaves some out. The table has about 930,000 clones, about a sixth seen once. General observations from the study: The naive, central memory and Treg TCRB repertoires looked more alike in patients than they did in healthy donors.

Worth noting for this clone: No antigen is known for it.

The sequenced sample was naive CD4+ T cells from blood. The receptor comes from a young woman in good health.

This CDR3 is CASSPPRGRAPYEQFF. DNA for the CDR3: TGCGCCAGCAGCCCCCCAAGGGGGAGGGCCCCCTATGAGCAGTTCTTC. V is TRBV4-3 and J is TRBJ2-1, with D maybe TRBD2 (7 bases). V was cut by 4 bases and J by 8 bases, with 21 bases left in between. CDR3 length equals 16 residues. Germline loops: CDR1 LGHNA, CDR2 YSLEER.